The next 24 T cell receptor beta chains were all read from a single sample in a study of T cells in Graves' hyperthyroidism and ophthalmopathy. Amplification yielded TCR beta CDR3 regions, with RNA transcripts as the source. The TCR CDR3 first-round RT-PCR relied on the HTBI primer set. TCRdb fed the multiplex PCR reads into MiXCR, producing one record per CDR3 protein. Among fewer than 500,000 distinct CDR3 sequences, about 14% were seen once, and the ten largest hold about 19%. The sample consisted of blood. The receptors originated from a woman aged 25 to 39 with Graves' ophthalmopathy.

In this sample, this clonotype turned up many times. V is TRBV27 and J is TRBJ2-3, with 11 bases fitting TRBD2. Trimming at V came to 5 bases and at J to 4 bases, leaving 8 bases not matched to a gene. The length of the CDR3 is 16 residues. The germline V gene has CDR1 MNHEY and CDR2 SMNVEV (reference sequence). CDR3 sequence reads: CASSKPSGGLADTQYF. The CDR3 nucleotides read TGTGCCAGCAGTAAACCTAGCGGGGGGCTTGCAGATACGCAGTATTTT.

The rearrangement uses TRBV2 and TRBJ2-6; D is undetermined. Trimming cost V 7 bases and J 1 base, with 5 bases left between them. The CDR3 is made up of 13 amino acids. The germline gives CDR1 SNHLY, CDR2 FYNNEI. CDR3 protein: CASKESGANVLTF. The DNA of the CDR3 is TGTGCCAGCAAAGAGTCTGGGGCCAACGTCCTGACTTTC.

Many counts were recorded for this clonotype. V and J are TRBV2 and TRBJ1-1; D may be TRBD1 (5 bases). CDR3 length equals 13 residues. Per germline, CDR1 SNHLY and CDR2 FYNNEI. Between the trimmed V and J ends, which lost 1 base and 7 bases, there was a span of 10 bases. The CDR3 protein is CASSEVSQGEAFF. CDR3 sequence (DNA): TGTGCCAGCAGTGAAGTCTCCCAGGGTGAAGCTTTCTTT.

This clonotype was seen more than once but under ten times. The rearrangement links TRBV7-2 to TRBJ1-3; D is undetermined. The CDR3 has 15 amino acids. V shed 6 bases and J shed 3 bases, with 15 bases lying between them. Germline CDR1 and CDR2: SGHTA and FQGNSA. As DNA, the CDR3 is TGTGCCAGCAGAAACTCGCGGGGTTTTGGAAACACCATATATTTT. Its translation: CASRNSRGFGNTIYF.

This clonotype was detected ten times or more. The chain combines TRBV5-1 with TRBJ2-1; D perhaps matches TRBD1 (6 bases). Germline V CDR1 and CDR2: SGHRS, YFSETQ. This CDR3 region has 15 residues. V was cut by 3 bases and J by 3 bases, with 13 bases left in between. Here the CDR3 DNA reads TGCGCCAGCAGCTCCGAGGACAGAAACTACAATGAGCAGTTCTTC. Its translation is CASSSEDRNYNEQFF. The whole variable domain, remainder taken from reference TRBV5-1 and TRBJ2-1, is KAGVTQTPRYLIKTRGQQVTLSCSPISGHRSVSWYQQTPGQGLQFLFEYFSETQRNKGNFPGRFSGRQFSNSRSEMNVSTLELGDSALYLCASSSEDRNYNEQFFGPGTRLTVL.

This clonotype occurred many times. The chain joins TRBV20-1 to TRBJ2-2; the match to TRBD2 covers 7 bases. J gave up 4 bases and V 3 bases, and 8 bases lay outside the gene matches. CDR1 is DFQATT, CDR2 SNEGSKA, per germline (reference sequence). This CDR3 has 15 amino acids. The CDR3 loop reads CSASDRGESTGELFF. The CDR3 DNA sequence: TGCAGTGCTAGCGATCGGGGGGAGAGCACCGGGGAGCTGTTTTTT.

This clonotype was counted only a few times. This chain uses TRBV20-1 with TRBJ2-2, with 7 bases matching TRBD1. V trimming: 4 bases; J trimming: 1 base; junction bases outside the gene matches: 3. Per the germline V gene, CDR1 is DFQATT and CDR2 is SNEGSKA (reference sequence). The CDR3 extends over 14 amino acids. For the CDR3, the DNA is TGCAGTGCTACGGACAGGTTGAACACCGGGGAGCTGTTTTTT. This sequence encodes CSATDRLNTGELFF.

The chain couples TRBV12-3 or TRBV12-4 to TRBJ1-4; D might be TRBD1 (5 bases). V was pared by 6 bases and J by 4 bases, with 12 bases between. CDR3 length equals 14 residues. The CDR3, as DNA: TGTGCCAGCAGCACGTTTGGGGGTAATGAAAAACTGTTTTTT. It translates to CASSTFGGNEKLFF.

This clonotype has only a few counts. Being one base from a much bigger clone, this may be a read error. This chain joins TRBV28 and TRBJ2-2; TRBD1 matches at 7 bases. Per germline, CDR1 MDHEN and CDR2 SYDVKM. Germline trimming cut 6 bases from V and 10 bases from J; bases unmatched to any gene: 11. The CDR3 has 14 amino acids. The CDR3 protein is CASSLTGRAEELFF. The CDR3, as DNA: TGTGCCAGCAGCTTGACAGGGCGGGCCGAGGAGCTGTTTTTT.

This clonotype was seen a handful of times. The CDR3 is CASGRQGGETQYF. CDR3 coding DNA: TGTGCCAGCGGAAGACAGGGGGGAGAGACCCAGTACTTC. This sequence joins TRBV2 and TRBJ2-5; TRBD1 matches 9 bases. CDR1 SNHLY and CDR2 FYNNEI come from the germline V gene. The CDR3 covers 13 residues. V lost 8 bases to trimming and J lost 4 bases; unmatched junction nucleotides: 5.

This clonotype appeared many times. V usage is TRBV27 and J usage is TRBJ1-6; TRBD1 might be the D (6 bases). V was cut by 7 bases and J by 8 bases, with 30 bases left in between. The CDR3 sequence is 19 residues long. The V gene's germline CDR1 is MNHEY and CDR2 SMNVEV (reference sequence). CDR3 in DNA: TGTGCCAGCAAATACGAGGGGGGACTCAGCACGTACCGGGATTCACCCCTCCACTTT. Residues: CASKYEGGLSTYRDSPLHF.

This clonotype was observed at least ten times. The chain carries TRBV7-3 and TRBJ2-5; D uncertain. Per the germline V gene, CDR1 is SGHTA and CDR2 is FQGTGA. The ends were cut back, 5 bases at V and 2 bases at J, with 12 bases in the middle. This CDR3 has 14 residues. In DNA form, the CDR3 reads TGTGCCAGCAGCCCCGATGGCAGACAAGAGACCCAGTACTTC. Amino acids: CASSPDGRQETQYF.

Ten or more counts support this clonotype. J is TRBJ2-7 and V is TRBV28, with 10 positions matching TRBD1. Trimming removed 5 bases from V and 3 bases from J; junction bases left unmatched: 7. The CDR3 is 15 amino acids. Looked up from germline, CDR1 is MDHEN and CDR2 is SYDVKM. CDR3 nucleotides: TGTGCCAGCAGTGGCCGGGACAGGGGTTACTACGAGCAGTACTTC. Translation gives CASSGRDRGYYEQYF. Full variable domain (remainder filled in from reference TRBV28 and TRBJ2-7): DVKVTQSSRYLVKRTGEKVFLECVQDMDHENMFWYRQDPGLGLRLIYFSYDVKMKEKGDIPEGYSVSREKKERFSLILESASTNQTSMYLCASSGRDRGYYEQYFGPGTRLTVT.

Ten or more counts support this clonotype. The chain links TRBV7-6 to TRBJ2-3, with 9 positions matching TRBD2. V lost 2 bases to trimming and J lost 2 bases; unmatched junction nucleotides: 11. Looked up from germline, CDR1 is SGHVS and CDR2 is FNYEAQ. This CDR3 has 18 residues. CDR3 loop: CASSLMSSGGVYTDTQYF. CDR3 nucleotide sequence: TGTGCCAGCAGCTTAATGAGTAGCGGGGGCGTTTACACAGATACGCAGTATTTT.

This clonotype was detected only a few times. A read error may explain this, as a much larger clone is one base away. V is TRBV7-2 and J is TRBJ2-1, with TRBD2 as a possible D gene (7 bases). Germline V gives CDR1 SGHTA, CDR2 FQGNSA. The CDR3 runs to 16 residues. V was trimmed by 5 bases and J by 1 base, leaving 15 bases between them. As DNA, the CDR3 is TGTGCCAGCAGCATACACCGGGGGGCTTCCTACAATGAGCAGTTCTTC. It is translated as CASSIHRGASYNEQFF.

The sample holds many counts of this clonotype. The V call is TRBV7-8, the J call TRBJ2-7; no definite D call. The germline V gene encodes CDR1 SGHVS and CDR2 FQNEAQ. V was pared by 4 bases and J by 2 bases, with 12 bases between. The CDR3 is 14 residues long. The CDR3 reads CASSSATVAYEQYF. Here the CDR3 DNA reads TGTGCCAGCAGCTCAGCCACAGTAGCCTACGAGCAGTACTTC.

The sample holds many counts of this clonotype. The rearrangement uses TRBV7-2 and TRBJ1-5, with unresolved D. Germline CDR1 SGHTA, CDR2 FQGNSA. The CDR3 spans 15 residues. V was shortened by 4 bases and J by 3 bases, with 13 bases between the two germline ends. CDR3 loop: CASSYGRSLNQPQHF. Written as DNA, the CDR3 is TGTGCCAGCAGCTATGGACGGTCACTCAATCAGCCCCAGCATTTT. Full variable domain (outside the CDR3, taken from reference TRBV7-2 and TRBJ1-5): GAGVSQSPSNKVTEKGKDVELRCDPISGHTALYWYRQSLGQGLEFLIYFQGNSAPDKSGLPSDRFSAERTGGSVSTLTIQRTQQEDSAVYLCASSYGRSLNQPQHFGDGTRLSIL.

This clonotype has a count of ten or more. This chain joins TRBV18 and TRBJ2-1, with 7 positions matching TRBD2. CDR1 KGHSH and CDR2 LQKENI come from the germline V gene. CDR3 length equals 15 residues. V lost 1 base, J lost 4 bases, and 4 bases stayed unmatched. The CDR3 loop reads CASSPLDSGYNEQFF. The CDR3 DNA follows: TGTGCCAGCTCACCACTTGATAGCGGGTACAATGAGCAGTTCTTC.

At least ten counts were recorded for this clonotype. The rearrangement uses TRBV24-1 and TRBJ2-3; no clear D. Germline values: CDR1 KGHDR, CDR2 SFDVKD. V shed 9 bases and J shed 2 bases, with 5 bases lying between them. This CDR3 contains 11 residues. The CDR3 loop reads CATGYTDTQYF. The CDR3 nucleotides are TGTGCCACCGGTTACACAGATACGCAGTATTTT.

This clonotype was recorded many times. V usage is TRBV7-2 and J usage is TRBJ1-4, with a possible D match to TRBD1 (5 bases). The CDR3 extends over 13 amino acids. The germline CDR1 and CDR2 sequences are SGHTA and FQGNSA. V lost 5 bases and J lost 7, with 11 bases in between. DNA for the CDR3: TGTGCCAGCAGCACCCGGGGCGGTGAAAAACTGTTTTTT. This gives the protein CASSTRGGEKLFF.

The chain links TRBV19 to TRBJ1-1; 7 bases are a match to TRBD1. With 6 bases clipped from V and 0 bases from J, the junction kept 4 bases outside the gene matches. Germline-derived CDR1 and CDR2 are LNHDA and SQIVND (reference sequence). The CDR3 is 14 amino acids. The CDR3: CASRTGALNTEAFF. DNA of the CDR3: TGTGCCAGTAGAACAGGGGCCCTGAACACTGAAGCTTTCTTT.

CDR3 loop: CASSPRGETYEQYF. The CDR3 nucleotides read TGTGCCAGCAGCCCTCGCGGGGAAACCTACGAGCAGTACTTC. The V call is TRBV9, the J call TRBJ2-7; D may be TRBD2 (6 bases). V gave up 4 bases and J gave up 2 bases, with 13 bases separating them. The CDR3 is made up of 14 amino acids. Per the germline V gene, CDR1 is SGDLS and CDR2 is YYNGEE.

In this sample, this clonotype turned up a few times. This sequence joins TRBV19 and TRBJ1-1; D not certain. The germline CDR1 and CDR2 sequences are LNHDA and SQIVND (reference sequence). The CDR3 is 9 residues long. V was pared by 6 bases and J by 7 bases, with 3 bases between. The DNA of the CDR3 is TGTGCCAGTAGCTTTGAAGCTTTCTTT. It codes for CASSFEAFF.

This clonotype was seen at least ten times. The chain has TRBV27 and TRBJ2-3, with D perhaps TRBD1 (6 bases). Per the germline V gene, CDR1 is MNHEY and CDR2 is SMNVEV (reference sequence). V was shortened by 3 bases and J by 4 bases, with 8 bases between the two germline ends. The CDR3 contains 13 residues. The CDR3 spells CASSLWGPDTQYF. The CDR3 bases are TGTGCCAGCAGTTTGTGGGGGCCAGATACGCAGTATTTT.